This T cell receptor beta chain was observed in a study of cytomegalovirus exposure and HLA in healthy donors. Study-wide points: It was reported in a later analysis that an Asian-associated ancestry cluster showed fewer N-insertions than the approximately 670-donor mean. Presence/absence analyses took donor sequencing depth as roughly uniform.

Germline V gives CDR1 MNHNS, CDR2 SASEGT. This CDR3 contains 14 residues. Trimming left V 6 bases short and J 9 bases short, with 15 bases between. This PCR relied on a set of 60 Vbeta primers and 13 Jbeta primers. The assay was immunoSEQ multiplex PCR, and TCRdb's table has in-frame clones only and misses some. In the table there are more than 110,000 clones, roughly three quarters of which are singletons. On this clone itself: Its antigen is undetermined.

The sequence came from a man younger than 35 in good health and CMV-seronegative. Sequencing used PBMCs. This chain connects TRBV6-1 to TRBJ1-6; tentative D call: TRBD1 (5 bases). The CDR3 reads CASRSGTDPSPLHF. The CDR3 DNA is TGTGCCAGCAGATCCGGGACTGACCCTTCACCCCTCCACTTT.